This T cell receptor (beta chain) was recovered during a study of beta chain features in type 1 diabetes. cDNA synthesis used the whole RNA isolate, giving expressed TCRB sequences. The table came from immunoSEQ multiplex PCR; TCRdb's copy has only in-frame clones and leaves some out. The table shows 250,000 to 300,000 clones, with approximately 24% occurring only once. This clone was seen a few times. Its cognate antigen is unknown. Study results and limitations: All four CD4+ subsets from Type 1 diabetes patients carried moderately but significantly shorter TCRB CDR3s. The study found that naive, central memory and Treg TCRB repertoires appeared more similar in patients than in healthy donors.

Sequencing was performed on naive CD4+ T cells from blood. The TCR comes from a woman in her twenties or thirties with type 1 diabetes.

The CDR3 DNA sequence: TGTGCCAGCAGTCCACCGGGACAGATGAACACTGAAGCTTTCTTT. It translates to CASSPPGQMNTEAFF. The chain recombines TRBV28 with TRBJ1-1, with TRBD1 matching 7 bases. Trimming removed 5 bases from V and 0 bases from J; junction bases left unmatched: 6. The CDR3 runs 15 residues. Germline lookup yields CDR1 MDHEN and CDR2 SYDVKM.